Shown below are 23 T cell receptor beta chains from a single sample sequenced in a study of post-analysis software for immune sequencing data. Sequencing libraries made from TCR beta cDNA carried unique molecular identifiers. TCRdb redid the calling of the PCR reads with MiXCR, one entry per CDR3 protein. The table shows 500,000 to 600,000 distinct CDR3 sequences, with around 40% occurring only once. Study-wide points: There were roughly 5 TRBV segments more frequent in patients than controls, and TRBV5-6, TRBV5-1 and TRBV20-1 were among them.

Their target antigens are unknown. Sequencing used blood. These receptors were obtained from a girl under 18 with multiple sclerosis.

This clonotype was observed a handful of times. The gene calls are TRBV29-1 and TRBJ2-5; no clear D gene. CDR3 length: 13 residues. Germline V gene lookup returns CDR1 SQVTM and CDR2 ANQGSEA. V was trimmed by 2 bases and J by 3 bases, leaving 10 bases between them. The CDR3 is CSVEWADEETQYF. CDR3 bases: TGCAGCGTTGAATGGGCAGACGAAGAGACCCAGTACTTC.

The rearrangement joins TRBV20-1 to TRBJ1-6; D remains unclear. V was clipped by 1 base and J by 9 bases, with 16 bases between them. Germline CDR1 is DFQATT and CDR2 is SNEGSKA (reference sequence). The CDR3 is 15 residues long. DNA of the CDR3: TGCAGTGCTAGAGTGGGCCCGGGCCTGGTTTCACCCCTCCACTTT. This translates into CSARVGPGLVSPLHF.

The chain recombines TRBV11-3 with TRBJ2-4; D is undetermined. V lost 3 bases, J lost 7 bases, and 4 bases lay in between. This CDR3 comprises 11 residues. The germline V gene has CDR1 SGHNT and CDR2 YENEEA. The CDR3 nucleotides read TGTGCCAGCAGCTTTTCTAACATTCAGTACTTC. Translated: CASSFSNIQYF. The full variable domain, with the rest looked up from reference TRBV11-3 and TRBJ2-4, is EAGVVQSPRYKIIEKKQPVAFWCNPISGHNTLYWYLQNLGQGPELLIRYENEEAVDDSQLPKDRFSAERLKGVDSTLKIQPAELGDSAVYLCASSFSNIQYFGAGTRLSVL.

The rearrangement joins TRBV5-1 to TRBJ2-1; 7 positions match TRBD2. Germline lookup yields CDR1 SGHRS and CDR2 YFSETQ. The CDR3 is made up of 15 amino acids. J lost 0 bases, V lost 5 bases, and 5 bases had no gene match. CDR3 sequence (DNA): TGCGCCAGCAGGGAGAGCGGGGCCTCCTACAATGAGCAGTTCTTC. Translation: CASRESGASYNEQFF.

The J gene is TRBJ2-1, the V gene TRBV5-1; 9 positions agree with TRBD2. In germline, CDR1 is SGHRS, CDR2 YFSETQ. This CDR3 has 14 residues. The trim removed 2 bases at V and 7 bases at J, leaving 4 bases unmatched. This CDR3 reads CASSFSGRENEQFF. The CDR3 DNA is TGCGCCAGCAGCTTTAGCGGGAGAGAGAATGAGCAGTTCTTC.

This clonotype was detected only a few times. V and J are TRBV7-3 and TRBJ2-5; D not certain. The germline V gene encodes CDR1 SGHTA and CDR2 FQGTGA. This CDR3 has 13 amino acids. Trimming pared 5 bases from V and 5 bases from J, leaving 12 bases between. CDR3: CASSPIGSETQYF. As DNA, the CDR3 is TGTGCCAGCAGCCCGATTGGGTCCGAGACCCAGTACTTC.

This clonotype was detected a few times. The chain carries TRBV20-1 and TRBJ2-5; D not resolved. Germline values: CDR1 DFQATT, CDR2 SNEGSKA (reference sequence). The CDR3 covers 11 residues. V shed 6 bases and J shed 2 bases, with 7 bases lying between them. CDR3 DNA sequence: TGCAGTGCGGGTCAACAAGAGACCCAGTACTTC. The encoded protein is CSAGQQETQYF.

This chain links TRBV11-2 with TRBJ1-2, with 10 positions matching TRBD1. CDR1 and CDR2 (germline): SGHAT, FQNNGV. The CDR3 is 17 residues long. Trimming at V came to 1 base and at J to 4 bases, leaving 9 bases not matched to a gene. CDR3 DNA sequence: TGTGCCAGCAGCTTAGCCCCCGGGACAGGGGTGCTCTATGGCTACACCTTC. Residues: CASSLAPGTGVLYGYTF.

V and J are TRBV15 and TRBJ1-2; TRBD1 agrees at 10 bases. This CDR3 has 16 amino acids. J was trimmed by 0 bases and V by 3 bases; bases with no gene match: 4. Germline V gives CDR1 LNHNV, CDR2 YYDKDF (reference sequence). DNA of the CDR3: TGTGCCACCAGCAGGGACAGGGGGGTCGCTAACTATGGCTACACCTTC. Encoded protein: CATSRDRGVANYGYTF.

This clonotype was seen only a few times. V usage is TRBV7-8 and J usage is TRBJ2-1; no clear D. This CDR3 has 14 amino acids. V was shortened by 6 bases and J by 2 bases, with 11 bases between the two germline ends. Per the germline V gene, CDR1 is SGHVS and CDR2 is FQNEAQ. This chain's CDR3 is CASRVAETYNEQFF. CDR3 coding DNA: TGTGCCAGCAGGGTCGCGGAAACCTACAATGAGCAGTTCTTC.

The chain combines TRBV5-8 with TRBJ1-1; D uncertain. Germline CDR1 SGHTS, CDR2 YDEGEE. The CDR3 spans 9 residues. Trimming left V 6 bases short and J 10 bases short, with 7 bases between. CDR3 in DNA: TGTGCCAGCACAGGTCTAGCTTTCTTT. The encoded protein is CASTGLAFF.

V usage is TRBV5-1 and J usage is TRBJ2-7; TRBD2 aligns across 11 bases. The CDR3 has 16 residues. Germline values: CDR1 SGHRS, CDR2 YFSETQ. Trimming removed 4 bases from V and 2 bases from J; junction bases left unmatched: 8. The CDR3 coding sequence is TGCGCCAGCAGCAACGGGATTAGCGGGGGGGCCTACGAGCAGTACTTC. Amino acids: CASSNGISGGAYEQYF.

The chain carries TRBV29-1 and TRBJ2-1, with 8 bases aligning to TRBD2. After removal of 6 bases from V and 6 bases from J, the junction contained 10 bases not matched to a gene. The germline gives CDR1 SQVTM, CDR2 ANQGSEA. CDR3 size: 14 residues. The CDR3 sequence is CSVGPAGARNEQFF. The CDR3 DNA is TGCAGCGTGGGCCCAGCGGGGGCCCGCAATGAGCAGTTCTTC.

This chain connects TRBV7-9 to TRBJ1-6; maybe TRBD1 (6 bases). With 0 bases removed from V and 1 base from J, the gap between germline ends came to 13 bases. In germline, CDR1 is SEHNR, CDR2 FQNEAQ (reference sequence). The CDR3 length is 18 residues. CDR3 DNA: TGTGCCAGCAGCTTAGCCGCGGGCAGGGGATCCTATAATTCACCCCTCCACTTT. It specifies CASSLAAGRGSYNSPLHF. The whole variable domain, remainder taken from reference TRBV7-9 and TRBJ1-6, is DTGVSQNPRHKITKRGQNVTFRCDPISEHNRLYWYRQTLGQGPEFLTYFQNEAQLEKSRLLSDRFSAERPKGSFSTLEIQRTEQGDSAMYLCASSLAAGRGSYNSPLHFGNGTRLTVT.

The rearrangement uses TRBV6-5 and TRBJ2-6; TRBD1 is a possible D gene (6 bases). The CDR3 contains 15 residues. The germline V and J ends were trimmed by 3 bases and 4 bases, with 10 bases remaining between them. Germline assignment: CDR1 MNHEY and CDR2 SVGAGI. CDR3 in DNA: TGTGCCAGCAGTTATTGGACAGACGGGGCCAACGTCCTGACTTTC. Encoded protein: CASSYWTDGANVLTF.

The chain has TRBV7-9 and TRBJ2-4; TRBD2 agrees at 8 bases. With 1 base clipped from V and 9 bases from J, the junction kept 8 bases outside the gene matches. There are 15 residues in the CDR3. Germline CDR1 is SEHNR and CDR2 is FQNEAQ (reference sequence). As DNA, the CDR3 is TGTGCCAGCAGCTTAGAAGTTAGCGGGGTTGGCATTCAGTACTTC. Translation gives CASSLEVSGVGIQYF.

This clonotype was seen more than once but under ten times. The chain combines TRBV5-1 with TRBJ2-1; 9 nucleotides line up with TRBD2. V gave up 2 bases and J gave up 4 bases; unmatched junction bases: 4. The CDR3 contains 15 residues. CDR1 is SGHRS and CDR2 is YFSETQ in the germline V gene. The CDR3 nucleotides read TGCGCCAGCAGCTTTGATAGCGGGGGATACAATGAGCAGTTCTTC. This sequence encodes CASSFDSGGYNEQFF.

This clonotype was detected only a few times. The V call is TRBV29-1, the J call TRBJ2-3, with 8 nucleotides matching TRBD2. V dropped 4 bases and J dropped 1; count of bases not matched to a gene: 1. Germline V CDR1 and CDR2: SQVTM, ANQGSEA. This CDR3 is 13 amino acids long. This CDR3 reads CSVATSGTDTQYF. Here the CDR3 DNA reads TGCAGCGTTGCGACTAGCGGCACAGATACGCAGTATTTT.

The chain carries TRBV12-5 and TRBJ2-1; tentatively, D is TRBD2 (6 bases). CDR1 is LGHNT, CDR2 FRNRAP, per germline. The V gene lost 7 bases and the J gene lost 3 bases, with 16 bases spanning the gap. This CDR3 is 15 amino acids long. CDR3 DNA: TGTGCTAGTGCTCCCGCGGGGTCTAGCTACAATGAGCAGTTCTTC. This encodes CASAPAGSSYNEQFF.

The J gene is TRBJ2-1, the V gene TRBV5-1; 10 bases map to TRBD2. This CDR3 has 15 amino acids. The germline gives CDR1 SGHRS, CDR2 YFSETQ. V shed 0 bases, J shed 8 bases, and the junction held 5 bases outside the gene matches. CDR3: CASSLGLAGADEQFF. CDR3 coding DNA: TGCGCCAGCAGCTTGGGCCTAGCGGGAGCTGATGAGCAGTTCTTC.

The CDR3 spells CASSSLELRLETQYF. CDR3 nucleotides: TGTGCCAGCAGCTCACTGGAACTACGTTTGGAGACCCAGTACTTC. The chain recombines TRBV7-9 with TRBJ2-5; D is ambiguous. Germline V gene sequence: CDR1 SEHNR, CDR2 FQNEAQ (reference sequence). Trimming took off 4 bases at V and 5 bases at J, with 17 bases between the two ends. The CDR3 totals 15 residues.

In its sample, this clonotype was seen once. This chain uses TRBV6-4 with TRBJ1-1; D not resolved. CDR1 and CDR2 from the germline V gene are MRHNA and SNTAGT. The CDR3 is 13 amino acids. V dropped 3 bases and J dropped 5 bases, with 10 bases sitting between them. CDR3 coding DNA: TGTGCCAGCAGTGAGTTAGAGAGAACTGAAGCTTTCTTT. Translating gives CASSELERTEAFF.

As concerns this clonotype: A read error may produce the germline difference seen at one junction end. CDR3 DNA: TGTGCCAGCAGTTTTACCGGGGGCCCAGGGACCCTGTACTTC. It yields the protein CASSFTGGPGTLYF. The chain recombines TRBV12-3 or TRBV12-4 with TRBJ2-5; perhaps D is TRBD1 or TRBD2 (6 bases each). CDR3 length: 14 residues.